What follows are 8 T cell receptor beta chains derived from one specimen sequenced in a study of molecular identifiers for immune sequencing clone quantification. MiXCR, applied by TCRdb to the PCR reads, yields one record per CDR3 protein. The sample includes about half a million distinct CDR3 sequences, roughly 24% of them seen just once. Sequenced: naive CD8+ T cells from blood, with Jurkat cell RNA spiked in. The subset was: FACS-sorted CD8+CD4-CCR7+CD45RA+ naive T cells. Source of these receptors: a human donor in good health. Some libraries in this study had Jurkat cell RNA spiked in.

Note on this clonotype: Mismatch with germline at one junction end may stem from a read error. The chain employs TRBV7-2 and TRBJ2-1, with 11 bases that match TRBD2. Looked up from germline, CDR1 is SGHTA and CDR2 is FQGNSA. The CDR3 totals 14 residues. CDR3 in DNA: TGTGCGTCTAGCGGGGGGCGGTCCTACAATGCGCAGTTCTTC. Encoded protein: CASSGGRSYNAQFF.

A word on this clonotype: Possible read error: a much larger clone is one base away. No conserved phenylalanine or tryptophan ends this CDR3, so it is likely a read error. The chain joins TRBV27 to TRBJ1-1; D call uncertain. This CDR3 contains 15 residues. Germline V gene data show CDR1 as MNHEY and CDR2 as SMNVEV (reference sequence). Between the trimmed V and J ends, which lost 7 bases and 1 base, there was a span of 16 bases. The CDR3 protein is CASTPYGSTNTEAFL. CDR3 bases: TGTGCCAGCACCCCATACGGGAGTACGAACACTGAAGCTTTCCTT.

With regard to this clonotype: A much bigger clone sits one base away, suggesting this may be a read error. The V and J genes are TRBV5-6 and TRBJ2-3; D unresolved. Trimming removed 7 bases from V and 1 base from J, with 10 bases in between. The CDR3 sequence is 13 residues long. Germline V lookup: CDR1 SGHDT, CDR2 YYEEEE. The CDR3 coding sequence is TGTGCCAGCGGCTCTGGACGCACAGATACGCAGTATTTT. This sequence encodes CASGSGRTDTQYF. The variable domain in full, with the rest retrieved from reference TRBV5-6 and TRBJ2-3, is DAGVTQSPTHLIKTRGQQVTLRCSPKSGHDTVSWYQQALGQGPQFIFQYYEEEERQRGNFPDRFSGHQFPNYSSELNVNALLLGDSALYLCASGSGRTDTQYFGPGTRLTVL.

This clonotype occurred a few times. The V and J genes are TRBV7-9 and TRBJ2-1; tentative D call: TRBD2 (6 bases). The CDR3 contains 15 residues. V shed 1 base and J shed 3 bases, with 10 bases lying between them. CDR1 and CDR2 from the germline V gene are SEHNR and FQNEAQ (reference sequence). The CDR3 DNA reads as TGTGCCAGCAGCTTAGAGAGGCGGGACTACAATGAGCAGTTCTTC. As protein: CASSLERRDYNEQFF.

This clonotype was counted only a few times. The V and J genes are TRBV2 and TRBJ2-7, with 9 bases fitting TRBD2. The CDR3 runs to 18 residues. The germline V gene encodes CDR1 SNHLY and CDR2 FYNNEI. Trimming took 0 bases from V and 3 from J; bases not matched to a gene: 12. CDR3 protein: CASSEALLASGTLYEQYF. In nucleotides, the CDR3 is TGTGCCAGCAGTGAAGCGCTTTTGGCTAGCGGGACGCTCTACGAGCAGTACTTC. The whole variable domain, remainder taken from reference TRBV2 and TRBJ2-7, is EPEVTQTPSHQVTQMGQEVILRCVPISNHLYFYWYRQILGQKVEFLVSFYNNEISEKSEIFDDQFSVERPDGSNFTLKIRSTKLEDSAMYFCASSEALLASGTLYEQYFGPGTRLTVT.

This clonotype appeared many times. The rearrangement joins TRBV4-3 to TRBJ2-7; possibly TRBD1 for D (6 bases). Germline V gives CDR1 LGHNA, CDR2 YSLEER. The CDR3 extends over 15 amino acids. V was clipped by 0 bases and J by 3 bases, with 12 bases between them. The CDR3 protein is CASSQDSGAGYEQYF. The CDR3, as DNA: TGCGCCAGCAGCCAAGATTCAGGGGCGGGCTACGAGCAGTACTTC.

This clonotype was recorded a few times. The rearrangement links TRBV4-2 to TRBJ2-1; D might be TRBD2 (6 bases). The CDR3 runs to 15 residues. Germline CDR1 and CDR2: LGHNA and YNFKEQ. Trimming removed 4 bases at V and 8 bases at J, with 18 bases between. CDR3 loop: CASSRRDDRDDEQFF. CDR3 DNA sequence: TGTGCCAGCAGCCGGAGGGATGACAGAGACGATGAGCAGTTCTTC.

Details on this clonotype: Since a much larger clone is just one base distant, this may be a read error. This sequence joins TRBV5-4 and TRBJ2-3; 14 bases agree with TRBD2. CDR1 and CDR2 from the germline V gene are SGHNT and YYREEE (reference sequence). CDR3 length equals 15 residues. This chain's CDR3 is CAGRRGLAGVDTQYF. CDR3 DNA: TGTGCCGGCAGACGGGGACTAGCGGGAGTGGATACGCAGTATTTT.